Shown below are 23 T cell receptor beta chains from a single sample sequenced in a study of blood T cells in healthy people across ages. Alongside a J-beta primer mix, a sample-barcoded 5' primer served in a second PCR lasting roughly 6 to 12 cycles. TCRdb re-analysed the 5' RACE reads in MiXCR, keeping a single row per CDR3 protein. The sample has about 1.1 million distinct CDR3 sequences, 30% to 40% seen once. The specimen was blood. These receptors originate from a man younger than 35 in good health.

This sequence joins TRBV4-2 and TRBJ2-3, with D possibly being TRBD1 or TRBD2 (5 bases each). The V end was cut by 1 base, the J end by 2 bases, with 16 bases between. Per germline, CDR1 LGHNA and CDR2 YNFKEQ. CDR3 length: 17 amino acids. The CDR3 sequence: CASSQVGTMGTTDTQYF. CDR3 DNA: TGTGCCAGCAGCCAAGTAGGAACCATGGGGACCACAGATACGCAGTATTTT.

This sequence joins TRBV18 and TRBJ1-6; the D gene is possibly TRBD1 (6 bases). The CDR3 is 16 residues long. Germline V gene data show CDR1 as KGHSH and CDR2 as LQKENI. With 6 bases removed from V and 7 bases from J, the gap between germline ends came to 19 bases. The CDR3 sequence is CASSPMSTGRNSPLHF. CDR3 DNA: TGTGCCAGCTCCCCGATGTCAACAGGGCGGAATTCACCCCTCCACTTT.

As to this clonotype: This could be a read error, since a much larger clone is one nucleotide away. The chain uses TRBV7-6 and TRBJ2-1; D unclear. There are 13 residues in the CDR3. Germline V CDR1 and CDR2: SGHVS, FNYEAQ. The ends were cut back, 5 bases at V and 4 bases at J, with 9 bases in the middle. CDR3 nucleotide sequence: TGTGCCAGCAGCCGCGAGGTATACAATGAGCAGTTCTTC. Translating it yields CASSREVYNEQFF. The whole variable domain, filled in from reference TRBV7-6 and TRBJ2-1, reads GAGVSQSPRYKVTKRGQDVALRCDPISGHVSLYWYRQALGQGPEFLTYFNYEAQQDKSGLPNDRFSAERPEGSISTLTIQRTEQRDSAMYRCASSREVYNEQFFGPGTRLTVL.

The chain has TRBV6-2 or TRBV6-3 and TRBJ2-7, with D unclear. V lost 2 bases, J lost 3 bases, and 11 bases lay in between. Germline V gene data show CDR1 as MNHEY and CDR2 as SVGEGT. CDR3 length equals 14 residues. CDR3 in DNA: TGTGCCAGCAGTTACCCGGACGGTAACTACGAGCAGTACTTC. Translating it yields CASSYPDGNYEQYF.

The chain is built from TRBV3-1 and TRBJ2-5; D might be TRBD2 (5 bases). The germline gives CDR1 LGHDT, CDR2 YNNKEL (reference sequence). CDR3 length equals 16 residues. The V end was cut by 0 bases, the J end by 5 bases, with 16 bases between. The CDR3 coding sequence is TGTGCCAGCAGCCAAGATCACCCGGGAACCCGGGAGACCCAGTACTTC. This translates into CASSQDHPGTRETQYF.

This clonotype was seen a handful of times. This chain links TRBV7-9 with TRBJ2-3; D unresolved. Germline V gives CDR1 SEHNR, CDR2 FQNEAQ (reference sequence). CDR3 length: 14 residues. The V end lost 5 bases, the J end lost 4 bases, and 13 bases lay between the germline ends. The CDR3 sequence: CASSASSDPDTQYF. The CDR3 region has the DNA TGTGCCAGCAGCGCCTCTTCGGATCCAGATACGCAGTATTTT. Full variable domain (missing parts from reference TRBV7-9 and TRBJ2-3): DTGVSQNPRHKITKRGQNVTFRCDPISEHNRLYWYRQTLGQGPEFLTYFQNEAQLEKSRLLSDRFSAERPKGSFSTLEIQRTEQGDSAMYLCASSASSDPDTQYFGPGTRLTVL.

The V call is TRBV20-1, the J call TRBJ1-2, with D possibly being TRBD1 (6 bases). The CDR3 covers 13 residues. The germline gives CDR1 DFQATT, CDR2 SNEGSKA (reference sequence). Between the trimmed V and J ends, which lost 0 bases and 7 bases, there was a span of 12 bases. The CDR3 DNA reads as TGCAGTGCTAGAGACCCGACAGGTTGTGGCTACACCTTC. This gives the protein CSARDPTGCGYTF.

The chain carries TRBV9 and TRBJ2-1; D is uncertain. The CDR3 length is 14 residues. Trimming removed 4 bases at V and 8 bases at J, with 16 bases between. Germline V CDR1 and CDR2: SGDLS, YYNGEE. The CDR3 DNA reads TGTGCCAGCAGCCCCAGGTCTCAGCTTGATGAGCAGTTCTTC. This sequence encodes CASSPRSQLDEQFF.

This clonotype was counted a few times. This sequence joins TRBV5-1 and TRBJ1-1; 9 bases fit TRBD1. After removal of 4 bases from V and 4 bases from J, the junction contained 5 bases not matched to a gene. CDR1 and CDR2 from the germline V gene are SGHRS and YFSETQ. The CDR3 totals 14 residues. For the CDR3, the DNA is TGCGCCAGCAGCCCGCTGACAGGGGGCACTGAAGCTTTCTTT. It translates to CASSPLTGGTEAFF.

This clonotype has only a few counts. This chain links TRBV20-1 with TRBJ1-6, with D possibly matching TRBD1 (6 bases). Germline V gene data show CDR1 as DFQATT and CDR2 as SNEGSKA (reference sequence). This CDR3 has 16 residues. V lost 1 base and J lost 2, with 12 bases in between. The CDR3 sequence: CSARVGAETYNSPLHF. The DNA for the CDR3 is TGCAGTGCTAGAGTGGGGGCAGAGACCTATAATTCACCCCTCCACTTT.

The chain combines TRBV7-2 with TRBJ1-1; maybe TRBD1 (5 bases). V was pared by 5 bases and J by 0 bases, with 13 bases between. CDR1 and CDR2 (germline): SGHTA, FQGNSA. The CDR3 sequence is 15 residues long. Here the CDR3 reads CASSPREGMNTEAFF. CDR3 coding DNA: TGTGCCAGCAGCCCCCGGGAGGGGATGAACACTGAAGCTTTCTTT.

V and J are TRBV29-1 and TRBJ1-2; a possible D gene is TRBD1 (6 bases). Germline lookup yields CDR1 SQVTM and CDR2 ANQGSEA. V was cut by 1 base and J by 4 bases, with 16 bases left in between. The CDR3 extends over 15 amino acids. In DNA, the CDR3 is TGCAGCGTTGAAGCCTACGGGGGGGGCAGCTATGGCTACACCTTC. Its translation: CSVEAYGGGSYGYTF.

The chain combines TRBV5-6 with TRBJ2-1, with D perhaps TRBD2 (5 bases). The germline CDR1 and CDR2 sequences are SGHDT and YYEEEE. V lost 3 bases and J 2 bases, leaving 12 bases between the germline ends. The CDR3 is 15 amino acids. Here the CDR3 DNA reads TGTGCCAGCAGCTCCGGGATAGGCCCCTACAATGAGCAGTTCTTC. This encodes CASSSGIGPYNEQFF. The full variable domain, completed using reference TRBV5-6 and TRBJ2-1, is DAGVTQSPTHLIKTRGQQVTLRCSPKSGHDTVSWYQQALGQGPQFIFQYYEEEERQRGNFPDRFSGHQFPNYSSELNVNALLLGDSALYLCASSSGIGPYNEQFFGPGTRLTVL.

The rearrangement links TRBV11-2 to TRBJ2-2; D is tentatively TRBD1 or TRBD2 (6 bases each). V shed 7 bases and J shed 9 bases, with 12 bases lying between them. The germline CDR1 and CDR2 sequences are SGHAT and FQNNGV. This CDR3 region has 12 residues. CDR3 region: CASTSGARELFF. DNA for the CDR3: TGTGCCAGCACCTCGGGGGCCCGGGAGCTGTTTTTT.

This clonotype has at least ten counts. J is TRBJ1-6 and V is TRBV15, with TRBD1 as a possible D gene (5 bases). Germline assignment: CDR1 LNHNV and CDR2 YYDKDF (reference sequence). CDR3 length equals 15 residues. The V and J ends lost 0 bases and 6 bases respectively, with 9 bases between them. The CDR3 is CATSRDKGPNSPLHF. CDR3 DNA: TGTGCCACCAGCAGAGATAAGGGACCTAATTCACCCCTCCACTTT.

CDR3 loop: CASSTLQGQGAFF. DNA for the CDR3: TGTGCCAGCAGCACCCTACAGGGACAAGGAGCTTTCTTT. This chain links TRBV9 with TRBJ1-1; D may be TRBD1 (6 bases). Per the germline V gene, CDR1 is SGDLS and CDR2 is YYNGEE. The V gene lost 4 bases and the J gene lost 10 bases, with 17 bases spanning the gap. The CDR3 extends over 13 amino acids.

The chain recombines TRBV7-2 with TRBJ2-1; TRBD2 is a possible D gene (5 bases). Trimming left V 0 bases short and J 7 bases short, with 10 bases between. This CDR3 comprises 14 residues. Germline V lookup: CDR1 SGHTA, CDR2 FQGNSA. For the CDR3, the DNA is TGTGCCAGCAGCTTAGCGGGAGCGGAGAATGAGCAGTTCTTC. Its protein product is CASSLAGAENEQFF.

This clonotype was observed a handful of times. The rearrangement joins TRBV10-3 to TRBJ2-3, with TRBD1 identical over 7 bases. The germline gives CDR1 ENHRY, CDR2 SYGVKD. V shed 2 bases and J 4 bases; nucleotides not matched to a gene: 6. The CDR3 consists of 15 residues. The CDR3 sequence is CAISETGDEADTQYF. In nucleotides, the CDR3 is TGTGCCATCAGTGAGACAGGGGATGAGGCAGATACGCAGTATTTT.

The CDR3 spells CASSLGWAQYGYTF. The CDR3 nucleotides read TGTGCCAGCAGCTTGGGCTGGGCCCAATATGGCTACACCTTC. The rearrangement uses TRBV5-6 and TRBJ1-2, with D hard to call. The V end was cut by 0 bases, the J end by 5 bases, with 11 bases between. The CDR3 runs 14 residues. CDR1 SGHDT and CDR2 YYEEEE come from the germline V gene.

The J gene is TRBJ1-4, the V gene TRBV7-2; tentative D call: TRBD1 (5 bases). CDR1 is SGHTA, CDR2 FQGNSA, per germline. CDR3 length: 16 amino acids. Trimming shortened V by 1 base and J by 3 bases, and 12 bases separated the two germline ends. CDR3 sequence: CASSLDSGVANEKLFF. The CDR3 nucleotides read TGTGCCAGCAGCTTAGACTCGGGGGTGGCTAATGAAAAACTGTTTTTT.

This clonotype was picked up a small number of times. The genes are TRBV5-1 and TRBJ2-7; D possibly corresponds to TRBD1 (6 bases). The V and J ends lost 4 bases and 3 bases respectively, with 11 bases between them. The CDR3 has 13 amino acids. The germline CDR1 and CDR2 sequences are SGHRS and YFSETQ. CDR3 in DNA: TGCGCCAGCAGCGTCGGACAGTTCTACGAGCAGTACTTC. Its translation is CASSVGQFYEQYF.

The rearrangement uses TRBV7-8 and TRBJ2-1; 10 bases map to TRBD2. The germline CDR1 and CDR2 sequences are SGHVS and FQNEAQ. The V segment lost 7 bases and the J segment 5 bases; nucleotides outside the gene matches: 5. The CDR3 is 14 residues long. In DNA form, the CDR3 reads TGTGCCAGCAACCTAGCGGGGGATAACAATGAGCAGTTCTTC. Translating it yields CASNLAGDNNEQFF.

This clonotype was seen a handful of times. This chain joins TRBV4-1 and TRBJ1-2; D call uncertain. The CDR3 is 14 amino acids. Trimming stripped 7 bases from V and 3 bases from J, with 15 bases between. Germline V gene sequence: CDR1 MGHRA, CDR2 YSYEKL. The CDR3 reads CASKTDQTDYGYTF. DNA for the CDR3: TGCGCCAGCAAAACAGATCAAACGGACTATGGCTACACCTTC.